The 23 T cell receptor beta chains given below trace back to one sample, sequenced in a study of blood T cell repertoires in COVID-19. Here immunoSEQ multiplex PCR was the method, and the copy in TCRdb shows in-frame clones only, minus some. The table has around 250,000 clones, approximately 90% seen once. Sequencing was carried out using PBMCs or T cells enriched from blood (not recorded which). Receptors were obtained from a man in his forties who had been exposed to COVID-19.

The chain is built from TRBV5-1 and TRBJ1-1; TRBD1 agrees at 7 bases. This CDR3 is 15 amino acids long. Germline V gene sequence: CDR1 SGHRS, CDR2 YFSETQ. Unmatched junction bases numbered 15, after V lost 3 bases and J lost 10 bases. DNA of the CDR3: TGCGCCAGCAGCTATCAACAGGGGATGGGTGTAGGAGCTTTCTTT. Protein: CASSYQQGMGVGAFF.

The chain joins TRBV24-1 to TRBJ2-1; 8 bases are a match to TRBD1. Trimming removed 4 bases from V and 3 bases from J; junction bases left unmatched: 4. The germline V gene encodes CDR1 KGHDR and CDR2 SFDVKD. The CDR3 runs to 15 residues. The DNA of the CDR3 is TGTGCCACCAGTGACCAGGGACAGGTCTACAATGAGCAGTTCTTC. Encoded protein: CATSDQGQVYNEQFF.

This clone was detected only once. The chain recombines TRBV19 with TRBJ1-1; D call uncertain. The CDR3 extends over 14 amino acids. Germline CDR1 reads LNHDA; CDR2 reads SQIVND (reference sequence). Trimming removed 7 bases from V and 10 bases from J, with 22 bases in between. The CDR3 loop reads CASTPRGFRTSAFF. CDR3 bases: TGTGCCAGTACGCCTCGGGGTTTCCGGACTTCAGCTTTCTTT.

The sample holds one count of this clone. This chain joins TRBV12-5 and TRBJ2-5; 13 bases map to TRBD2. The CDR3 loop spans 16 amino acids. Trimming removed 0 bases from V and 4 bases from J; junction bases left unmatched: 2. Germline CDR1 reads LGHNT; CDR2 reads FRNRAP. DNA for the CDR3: TGTGCTAGTGGTTTGGTACTAGCGGGAGGGCCAGAGACCCAGTACTTC. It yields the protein CASGLVLAGGPETQYF. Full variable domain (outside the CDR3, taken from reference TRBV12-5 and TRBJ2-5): DARVTQTPRHKVTEMGQEVTMRCQPILGHNTVFWYRQTMMQGLELLAYFRNRAPLDDSGMPKDRFSAEMPDATLATLKIQPSEPRDSAVYFCASGLVLAGGPETQYFGPGTRLLVL.

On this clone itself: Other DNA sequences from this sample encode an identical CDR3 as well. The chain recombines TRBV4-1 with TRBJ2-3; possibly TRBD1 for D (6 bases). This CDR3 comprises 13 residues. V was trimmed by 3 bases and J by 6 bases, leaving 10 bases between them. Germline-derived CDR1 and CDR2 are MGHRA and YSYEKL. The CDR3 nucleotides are TGCGCCAGCAGCCAGCAGGGGACGGATACGCAGTATTTT. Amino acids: CASSQQGTDTQYF.

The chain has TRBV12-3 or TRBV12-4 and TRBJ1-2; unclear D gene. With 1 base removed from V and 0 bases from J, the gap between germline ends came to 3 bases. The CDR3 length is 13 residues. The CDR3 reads CASSLGANYGYTF. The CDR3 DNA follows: TGTGCCAGCAGTTTAGGCGCTAACTATGGCTACACCTTC.

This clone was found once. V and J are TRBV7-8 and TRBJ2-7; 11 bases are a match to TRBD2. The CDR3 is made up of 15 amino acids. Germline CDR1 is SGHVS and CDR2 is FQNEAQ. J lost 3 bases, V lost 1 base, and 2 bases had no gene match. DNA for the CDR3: TGTGCCAGCAGCTTAGGACTAGCGGGGATCTACGAGCAGTACTTC. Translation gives CASSLGLAGIYEQYF. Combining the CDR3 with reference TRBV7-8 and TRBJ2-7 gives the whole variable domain GAGVSQSPRYKVAKRGQDVALRCDPISGHVSLFWYQQALGQGPEFLTYFQNEAQLDKSGLPSDRFFAERPEGSVSTLKIQRTQQEDSAVYLCASSLGLAGIYEQYFGPGTRLTVT.

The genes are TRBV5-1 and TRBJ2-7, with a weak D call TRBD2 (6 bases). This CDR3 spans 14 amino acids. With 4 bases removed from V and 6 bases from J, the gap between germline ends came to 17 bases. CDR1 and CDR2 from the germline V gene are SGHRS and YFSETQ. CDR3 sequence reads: CASSPGTPTGEQYF. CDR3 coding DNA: TGCGCCAGCAGCCCCGGGACTCCCACGGGCGAGCAGTACTTC.

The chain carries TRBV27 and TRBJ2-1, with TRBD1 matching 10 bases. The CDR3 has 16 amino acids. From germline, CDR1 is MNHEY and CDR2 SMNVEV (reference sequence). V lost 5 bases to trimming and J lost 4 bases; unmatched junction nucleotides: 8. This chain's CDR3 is CASSPDRGPSYNEQFF. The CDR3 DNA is TGTGCCAGCAGTCCTGACAGGGGGCCCTCTTACAATGAGCAGTTCTTC.

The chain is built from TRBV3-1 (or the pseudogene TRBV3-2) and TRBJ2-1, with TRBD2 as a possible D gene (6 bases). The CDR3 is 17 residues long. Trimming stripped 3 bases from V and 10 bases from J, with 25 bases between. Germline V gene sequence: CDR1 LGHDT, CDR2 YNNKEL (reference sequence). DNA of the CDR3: TGTGCCAGCAGCCAGTTCCCGACTGGCGGGGCCATTTTGGAGCAGTTCTTC. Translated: CASSQFPTGGAILEQFF.

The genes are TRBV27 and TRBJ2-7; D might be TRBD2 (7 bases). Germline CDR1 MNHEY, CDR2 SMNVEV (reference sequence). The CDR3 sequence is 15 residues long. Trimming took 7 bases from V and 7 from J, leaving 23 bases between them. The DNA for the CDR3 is TGTGCCAGCACCCAACTAGGGGGGAGGGCCGCGGAGCAGTACTTC. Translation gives CASTQLGGRAAEQYF.

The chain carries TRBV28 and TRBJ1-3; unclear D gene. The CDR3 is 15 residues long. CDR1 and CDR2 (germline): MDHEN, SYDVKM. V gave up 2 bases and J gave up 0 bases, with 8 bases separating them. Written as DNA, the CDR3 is TGTGCCAGCAGTTTACGTGGCAGCTCTGGAAACACCATATATTTT. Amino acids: CASSLRGSSGNTIYF.

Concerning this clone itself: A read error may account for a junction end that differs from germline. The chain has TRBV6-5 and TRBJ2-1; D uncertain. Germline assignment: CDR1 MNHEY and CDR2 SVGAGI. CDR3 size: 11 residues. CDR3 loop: CASSNSGEQFF. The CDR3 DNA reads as TGTGCCAGCAGTAACTCGGGCGAGCAGTTCTTC.

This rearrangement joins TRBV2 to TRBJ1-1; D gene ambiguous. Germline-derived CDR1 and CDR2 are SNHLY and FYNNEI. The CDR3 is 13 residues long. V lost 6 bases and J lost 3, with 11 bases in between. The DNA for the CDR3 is TGTGCCAGCAGGAAAAACACGTACACTGAAGCTTTCTTT. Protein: CASRKNTYTEAFF. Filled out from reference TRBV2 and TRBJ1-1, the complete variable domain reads EPEVTQTPSHQVTQMGQEVILRCVPISNHLYFYWYRQILGQKVEFLVSFYNNEISEKSEIFDDQFSVERPDGSNFTLKIRSTKLEDSAMYFCASRKNTYTEAFFGQGTRLTVV.

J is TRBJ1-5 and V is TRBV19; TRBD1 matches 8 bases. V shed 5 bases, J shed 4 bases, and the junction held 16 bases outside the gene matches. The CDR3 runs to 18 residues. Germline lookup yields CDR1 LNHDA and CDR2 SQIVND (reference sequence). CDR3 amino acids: CASSFRSQQGVINQPQHF. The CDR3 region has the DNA TGTGCCAGTAGTTTTCGATCGCAACAGGGGGTCATAAATCAGCCCCAGCATTTT.

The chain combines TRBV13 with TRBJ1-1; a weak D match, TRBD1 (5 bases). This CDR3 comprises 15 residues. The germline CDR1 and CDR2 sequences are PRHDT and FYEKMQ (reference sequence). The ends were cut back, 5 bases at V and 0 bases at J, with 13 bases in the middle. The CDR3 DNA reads TGTGCCAGCAGCCCCAGGGTAACCGTGAACACTGAAGCTTTCTTT. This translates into CASSPRVTVNTEAFF.

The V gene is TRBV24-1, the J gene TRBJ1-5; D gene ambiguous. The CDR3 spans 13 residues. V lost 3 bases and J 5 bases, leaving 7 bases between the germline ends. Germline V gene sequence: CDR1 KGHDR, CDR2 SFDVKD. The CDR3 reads CATSDNTYQPQHF. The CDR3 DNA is TGTGCCACCAGTGATAATACATATCAGCCCCAGCATTTT.

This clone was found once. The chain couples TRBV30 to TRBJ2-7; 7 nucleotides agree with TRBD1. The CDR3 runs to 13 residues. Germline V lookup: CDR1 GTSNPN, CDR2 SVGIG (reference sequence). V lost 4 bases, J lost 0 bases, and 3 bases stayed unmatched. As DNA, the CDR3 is TGTGCCTGGACGAGGGACAGCTCCTACGAGCAGTACTTC. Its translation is CAWTRDSSYEQYF.

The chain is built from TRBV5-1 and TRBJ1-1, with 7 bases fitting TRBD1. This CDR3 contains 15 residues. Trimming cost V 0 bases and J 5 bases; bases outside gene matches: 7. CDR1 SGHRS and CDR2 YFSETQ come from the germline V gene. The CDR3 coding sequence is TGCGCCAGCAGCTTGGCCCAGGGGGAGAATACTGAAGCTTTCTTT. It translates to CASSLAQGENTEAFF.

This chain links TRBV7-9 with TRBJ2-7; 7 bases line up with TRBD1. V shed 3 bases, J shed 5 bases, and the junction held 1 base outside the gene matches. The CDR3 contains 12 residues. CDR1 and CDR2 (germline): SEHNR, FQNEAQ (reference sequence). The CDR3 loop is CASSFTGDEQYF. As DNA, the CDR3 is TGTGCCAGCAGCTTTACAGGGGACGAGCAGTACTTC.

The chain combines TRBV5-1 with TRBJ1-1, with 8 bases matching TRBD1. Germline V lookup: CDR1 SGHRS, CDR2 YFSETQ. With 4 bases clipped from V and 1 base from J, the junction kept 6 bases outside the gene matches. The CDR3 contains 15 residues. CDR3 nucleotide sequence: TGCGCCAGCAGCCGGGGACAGGTCGGGAACACTGAAGCTTTCTTT. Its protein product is CASSRGQVGNTEAFF.

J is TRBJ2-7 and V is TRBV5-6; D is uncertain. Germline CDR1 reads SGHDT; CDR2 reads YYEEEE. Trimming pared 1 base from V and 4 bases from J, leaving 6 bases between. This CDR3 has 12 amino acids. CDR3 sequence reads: CASSLRLYEQYF. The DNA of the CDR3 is TGTGCCAGCAGCTTGCGGTTGTACGAGCAGTACTTC.

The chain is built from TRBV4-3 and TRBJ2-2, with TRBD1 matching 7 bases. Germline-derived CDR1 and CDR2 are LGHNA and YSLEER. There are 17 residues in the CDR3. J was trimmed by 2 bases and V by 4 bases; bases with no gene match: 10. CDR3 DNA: TGCGCCAGCAGCCCAGACCGAGGGGGCCTCAACACCGGGGAGCTGTTTTTT. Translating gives CASSPDRGGLNTGELFF.